What follows are 8 T cell receptor beta chains derived from one specimen sequenced in a study of shared clonotypes between healthy human individuals. The data were produced by immunoSEQ multiplex PCR, yet TCRdb's version contains in-frame clones alone and is incomplete. The data show 110,000 or so clones, around 66% seen once. Sequenced sample: memory CD8+ T cells sorted from blood. Documented subset: CD45RO+ cells pooled with CCR7-negative TemRA cells. Every receptor here comes from a woman in her twenties or thirties in good health.

This clone appeared a single time. The J gene is TRBJ2-5, the V gene TRBV5-6, with 10 bases lining up with TRBD1. Germline V gives CDR1 SGHDT, CDR2 YYEEEE. CDR3 length: 14 residues. V shed 0 bases and J 5 bases; nucleotides not matched to a gene: 1. The CDR3 DNA sequence: TGTGCCAGCAGCTTGGGGACAGGGGGTGAGACCCAGTACTTC. Translating gives CASSLGTGGETQYF. The full variable domain, its missing parts supplied by reference TRBV5-6 and TRBJ2-5, is DAGVTQSPTHLIKTRGQQVTLRCSPKSGHDTVSWYQQALGQGPQFIFQYYEEEERQRGNFPDRFSGHQFPNYSSELNVNALLLGDSALYLCASSLGTGGETQYFGPGTRLLVL.

V usage is TRBV18 and J usage is TRBJ2-5; D may be TRBD2 (6 bases). V gave up 3 bases and J gave up 2 bases, with 19 bases separating them. Germline assignment: CDR1 KGHSH and CDR2 LQKENI. CDR3 length: 17 amino acids. CDR3 sequence (DNA): TGTGCCAGCTCACCGGAGCGGGCGGATAACGTACAAGAGACCCAGTACTTC. It is translated as CASSPERADNVQETQYF. Filled out from reference TRBV18 and TRBJ2-5, the complete variable domain reads NAGVMQNPRHLVRRRGQEARLRCSPMKGHSHVYWYRQLPEEGLKFMVYLQKENIIDESGMPKERFSAEFPKEGPSILRIQQVVRGDSAAYFCASSPERADNVQETQYFGPGTRLLVL.

The V and J genes are TRBV7-2 and TRBJ2-3; D ambiguous. Trimming took off 1 base at V and 6 bases at J, with 14 bases between the two ends. Germline CDR1 reads SGHTA; CDR2 reads FQGNSA. The CDR3 spans 15 residues. This CDR3 reads CASSLGVSLGDTQYF. CDR3 nucleotide sequence: TGTGCCAGCAGCTTAGGGGTTAGTCTAGGCGATACGCAGTATTTT.

The chain carries TRBV27 and TRBJ2-7, with a tentative D call TRBD2 (6 bases). Germline assignment: CDR1 MNHEY and CDR2 SMNVEV (reference sequence). V lost 1 base and J lost 4, with 14 bases in between. CDR3 length: 15 amino acids. CDR3 residues: CASSLFAGRGYEQYF. The DNA of the CDR3 is TGTGCCAGCAGTTTATTTGCGGGAAGGGGTTACGAGCAGTACTTC.

The chain joins TRBV19 to TRBJ2-5; 10 bases match TRBD1. The J call may be mistaken, given a closer DNA end match to TRBJ2-7. From germline, CDR1 is LNHDA and CDR2 SQIVND (reference sequence). The CDR3 is 13 amino acids. The CDR3 bases are TGTGCCAGTAGTATAGGGACAGGGGGCGAGCAGTACTTC. Encoded protein: CASSIGTGGEQYF.

V usage is TRBV11-1 and J usage is TRBJ2-7; 8 bases fit TRBD1. Per germline, CDR1 SGHAT and CDR2 FQDESV (reference sequence). V lost 6 bases to trimming and J lost 1 base; unmatched junction nucleotides: 5. The CDR3 length is 14 residues. The DNA for the CDR3 is TGTGCCAGCAGGCCCACAGGGGGGTCCTACGAGCAGTACTTC. Translated, it gives CASRPTGGSYEQYF. Combining the CDR3 with reference TRBV11-1 and TRBJ2-7 gives the whole variable domain EAEVAQSPRYKITEKSQAVAFWCDPISGHATLYWYRQILGQGPELLVQFQDESVVDDSQLPKDRFSAERLKGVDSTLKIQPAELGDSAMYLCASRPTGGSYEQYFGPGTRLTVT.

V gene TRBV2 combines with J gene TRBJ2-7; the match to TRBD1 covers 10 bases. CDR3 length: 15 residues. The V gene end was trimmed by 5 bases and the J gene end by 12 bases; junction bases not matched to a gene: 16. Germline CDR1 SNHLY, CDR2 FYNNEI. The CDR3 DNA follows: TGTGCCAGCAGTCAGCCCGGGACAGGGGTCTTGAGTAGGTACTTC. Its protein is CASSQPGTGVLSRYF.

Details on this clone: It may be a read error: a sequence one base away is much more abundant. Other DNA sequences in the sample encode the same CDR3. The rearrangement uses TRBV7-6 and TRBJ2-5, with D uncertain. Near its end, the DNA agrees better with TRBJ2-7, so the J call may be wrong. Germline values: CDR1 SGHVS, CDR2 FNYEAQ. The CDR3 runs 13 residues. Here the CDR3 reads CASSSGPNYEQYF. CDR3 nucleotides: TGTGCCAGCAGCTCCGGACCGAACTACGAGCAGTACTTC.